A selection of T cell receptor beta chains follows, all from one sample in a study of shared clonotypes between healthy human individuals. Sequencing used immunoSEQ multiplex PCR; TCRdb keeps in-frame clones, though not all of them. The table records a few million clones, roughly 93% of them present only once. Sequencing was carried out using naive CD4+ T cells from PBMCs. The receptors derive from a man between 18 and 35 years old in good health. Some clones in this sample may be carry-over from other donors' samples. Both conserved end residues are part of each CDR3.

j_gene: TRBJ2-1; v_gene: TRBV6-5; CDR3aa: CASSYIGRGDNEQFF
j_gene: TRBJ2-3; v_gene: TRBV15; CDR3aa: CATTRDVTDTQYF
j_gene: TRBJ2-7; v_gene: TRBV28; CDR3aa: CASRFQDSGGIEQYF
j_gene: TRBJ2-7; v_gene: TRBV7-9; CDR3aa: CASSRNGTSPVEQYF
j_gene: TRBJ2-2; v_gene: TRBV7-2; CDR3aa: CASSLEQAGGANTGELFF
j_gene: TRBJ1-1; v_gene: TRBV5-1; CDR3aa: CASSPQGPNEAFF
j_gene: TRBJ2-1; v_gene: TRBV9; CDR3aa: CASSVVRGADLSYNEQFF
j_gene: TRBJ1-1; v_gene: TRBV20-1; CDR3aa: CSARGTGRSFF
j_gene: TRBJ2-1; v_gene: TRBV30; CDR3aa: CAWSGHRSSYNEQFF
j_gene: TRBJ2-7; v_gene: TRBV2; CDR3aa: CASRTGQGANEQYF
j_gene: TRBJ2-3; v_gene: TRBV4-2; CDR3aa: CASSHSGISTDTQYF
j_gene: TRBJ2-2; v_gene: TRBV7-3; CDR3aa: CASSFQVPGELFF
j_gene: TRBJ2-3; v_gene: TRBV7-9; CDR3aa: CASSLRPSGRRGTDTQYF
j_gene: TRBJ2-2; v_gene: TRBV6-6; CDR3aa: CASSPRTGPTGELFF
j_gene: TRBJ2-2; v_gene: TRBV5-1; CDR3aa: CASSLEGGSTGELFF
j_gene: TRBJ2-7; v_gene: TRBV30; CDR3aa: CAWSEGVIYEQYF
j_gene: TRBJ2-5; v_gene: TRBV30; CDR3aa: CAWVREPFQETQYF
j_gene: TRBJ2-3; v_gene: TRBV13; CDR3aa: CASSHSSRRMADTQYF
j_gene: TRBJ2-1; v_gene: TRBV10-3; CDR3aa: CAISFPSGNINNEQFF
j_gene: TRBJ1-5; v_gene: TRBV14; CDR3aa: CASSQSPVQPQHF
j_gene: TRBJ2-1; v_gene: TRBV7-9; CDR3aa: CASSLRGAGSHEQFF
j_gene: TRBJ2-5; v_gene: TRBV14; CDR3aa: CASSQLGGRKTQYF
j_gene: TRBJ2-7; v_gene: TRBV11-2; CDR3aa: CASSSTRTGNEQYF
j_gene: TRBJ1-5; v_gene: TRBV23-1; CDR3aa: CASSQYGTAADQPQHF
j_gene: TRBJ1-4; v_gene: TRBV28; CDR3aa: CASSLGGQGEEKLFF
j_gene: TRBJ2-3; v_gene: TRBV28; CDR3aa: CASSTRTSGPTDTQYF
j_gene: TRBJ2-1; v_gene: TRBV5-8; CDR3aa: CASSHRVGYYNEQFF
j_gene: TRBJ1-1; v_gene: TRBV10-3; CDR3aa: CAIRPLDRLNTEAFF
j_gene: TRBJ1-1; v_gene: TRBV28; CDR3aa: CASSFRVNTEAFF
j_gene: TRBJ1-3; v_gene: TRBV7-2; CDR3aa: CASSLGRSSGNTIYF
j_gene: TRBJ2-3; v_gene: TRBV7-3; CDR3aa: CASSPLSREGTQYF
j_gene: TRBJ2-1; v_gene: TRBV13; CDR3aa: CASSPGQNEQFF
j_gene: TRBJ1-3; v_gene: TRBV18; CDR3aa: CASSAGTSGDTIYF
j_gene: TRBJ2-1; v_gene: TRBV11-2; CDR3aa: CASSTWYDEQFF
j_gene: TRBJ1-1; v_gene: TRBV6-1; CDR3aa: CASSGIIRTEAFF
j_gene: TRBJ2-7; v_gene: TRBV11-2; CDR3aa: CASSKGLAGTYEQYF
j_gene: TRBJ2-3; v_gene: TRBV5-1; CDR3aa: CASSGTGKTDTQYF
j_gene: TRBJ2-1; v_gene: TRBV28; CDR3aa: CASISSGSSYNEQFF
j_gene: TRBJ1-1; v_gene: TRBV20-1; CDR3aa: CSAPLGAEAFF
j_gene: TRBJ2-7; v_gene: TRBV7-9; CDR3aa: CASSPQAGANYEQYF